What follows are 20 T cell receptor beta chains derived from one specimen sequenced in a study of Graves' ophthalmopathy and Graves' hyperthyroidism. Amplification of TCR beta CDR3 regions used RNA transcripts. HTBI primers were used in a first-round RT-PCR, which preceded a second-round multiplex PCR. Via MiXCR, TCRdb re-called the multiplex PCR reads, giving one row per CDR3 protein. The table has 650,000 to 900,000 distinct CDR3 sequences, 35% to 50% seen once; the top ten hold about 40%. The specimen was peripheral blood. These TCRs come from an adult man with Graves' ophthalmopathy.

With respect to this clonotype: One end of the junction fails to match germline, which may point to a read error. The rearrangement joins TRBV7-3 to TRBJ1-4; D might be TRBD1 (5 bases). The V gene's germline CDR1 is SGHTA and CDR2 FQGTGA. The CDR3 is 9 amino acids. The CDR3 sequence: CASSLGGGF. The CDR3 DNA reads TGTGCCAGCAGCTTAGGGGGGGGTTTT. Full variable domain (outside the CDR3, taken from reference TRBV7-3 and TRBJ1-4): GAGVSQTPSNKVTEKGKYVELRCDPISGHTALYWYRQSLGQGPEFLIYFQGTGAADDSGLPNDRFFAVRPEGSVSTLKIQRTERGDSAVYLCASSLGGGFGSGTQLSVL.

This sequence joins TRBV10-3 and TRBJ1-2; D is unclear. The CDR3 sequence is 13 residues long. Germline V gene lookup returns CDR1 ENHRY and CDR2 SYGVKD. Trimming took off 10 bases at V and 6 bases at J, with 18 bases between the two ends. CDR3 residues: CASSPDGRHGYTF. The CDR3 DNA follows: TGTGCCAGCAGCCCCGACGGCCGTCATGGCTACACCTTC.

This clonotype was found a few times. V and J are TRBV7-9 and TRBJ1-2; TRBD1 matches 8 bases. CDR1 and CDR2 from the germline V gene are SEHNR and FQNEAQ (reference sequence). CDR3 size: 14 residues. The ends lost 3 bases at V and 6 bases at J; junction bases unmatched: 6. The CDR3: CASSLDRVFDGYTF. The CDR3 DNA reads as TGTGCCAGCAGCTTGGACAGGGTTTTTGATGGCTACACCTTC.

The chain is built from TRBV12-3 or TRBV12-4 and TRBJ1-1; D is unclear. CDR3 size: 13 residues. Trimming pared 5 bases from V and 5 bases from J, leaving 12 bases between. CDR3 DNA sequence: TGTGCCAGCAGTGTGGTGGCAGATACTGAAGCTTTCTTT. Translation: CASSVVADTEAFF.

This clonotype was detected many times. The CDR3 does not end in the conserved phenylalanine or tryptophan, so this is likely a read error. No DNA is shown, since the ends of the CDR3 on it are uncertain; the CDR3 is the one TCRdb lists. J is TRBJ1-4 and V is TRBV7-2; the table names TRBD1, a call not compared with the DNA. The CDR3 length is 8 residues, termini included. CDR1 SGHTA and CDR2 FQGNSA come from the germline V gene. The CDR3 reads CASSLGGQ.

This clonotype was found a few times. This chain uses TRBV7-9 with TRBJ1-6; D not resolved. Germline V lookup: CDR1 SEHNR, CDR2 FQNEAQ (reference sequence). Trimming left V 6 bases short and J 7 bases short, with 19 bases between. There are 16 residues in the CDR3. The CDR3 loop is CASSSQVLRENSPLHF. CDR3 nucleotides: TGTGCCAGCAGTTCTCAAGTATTGAGGGAGAATTCACCCCTCCACTTT.

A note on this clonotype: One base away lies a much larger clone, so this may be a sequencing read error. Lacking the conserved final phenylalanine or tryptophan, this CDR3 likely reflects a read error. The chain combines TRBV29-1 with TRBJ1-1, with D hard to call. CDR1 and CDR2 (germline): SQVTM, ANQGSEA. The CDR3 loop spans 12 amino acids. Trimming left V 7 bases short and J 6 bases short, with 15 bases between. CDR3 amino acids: CSANPTPSEAFL. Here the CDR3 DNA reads TGCAGCGCCAACCCAACCCCCTCTGAAGCTTTCCTT.

For the CDR3, the DNA is TGTGCCACCAGCCAGGGGGGGACAGCCTATGGCTACACCTTC. Amino acids: CATSQGGTAYGYTF. This rearrangement joins TRBV15 to TRBJ1-2; 7 bases are shared with TRBD1. With V trimmed by 5 bases and J by 4 bases, 7 bases remained unmatched. CDR1 is LNHNV, CDR2 YYDKDF, per germline (reference sequence). CDR3 length: 14 residues.

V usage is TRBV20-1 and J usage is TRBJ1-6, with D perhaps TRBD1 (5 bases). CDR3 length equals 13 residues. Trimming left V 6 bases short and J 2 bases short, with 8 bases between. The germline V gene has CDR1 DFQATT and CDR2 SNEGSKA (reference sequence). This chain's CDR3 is CSARQTYNSPLHF. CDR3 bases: TGCAGTGCCAGACAGACCTATAATTCACCCCTCCACTTT.

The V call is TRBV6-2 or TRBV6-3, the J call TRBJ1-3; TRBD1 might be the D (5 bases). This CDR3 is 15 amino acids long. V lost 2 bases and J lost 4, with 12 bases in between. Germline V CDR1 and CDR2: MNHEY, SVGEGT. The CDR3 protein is CASSYVAGRGNTIYF. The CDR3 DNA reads TGTGCCAGCAGTTACGTGGCGGGACGGGGAAACACCATATATTTT.

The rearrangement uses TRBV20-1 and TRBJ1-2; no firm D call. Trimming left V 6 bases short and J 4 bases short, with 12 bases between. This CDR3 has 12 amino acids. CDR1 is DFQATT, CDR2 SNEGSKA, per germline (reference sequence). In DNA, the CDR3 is TGCAGTGCCCCCGACCCCCTCTATGGCTACACCTTC. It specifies CSAPDPLYGYTF.

CDR3 loop: CASNSPGRPSGETQYF. The CDR3 DNA sequence: TGTGCCAGCAATTCTCCGGGACGCCCATCGGGGGAGACCCAGTACTTC. The chain carries TRBV2 and TRBJ2-5; either TRBD1 or TRBD2 may fit D (5 bases each). The CDR3 contains 16 residues. Trimming left V 7 bases short and J 5 bases short, with 23 bases between. CDR1 SNHLY and CDR2 FYNNEI come from the germline V gene. The entire variable domain, with the rest obtained from reference TRBV2 and TRBJ2-5, is as follows: EPEVTQTPSHQVTQMGQEVILRCVPISNHLYFYWYRQILGQKVEFLVSFYNNEISEKSEIFDDQFSVERPDGSNFTLKIRSTKLEDSAMYFCASNSPGRPSGETQYFGPGTRLLVL.

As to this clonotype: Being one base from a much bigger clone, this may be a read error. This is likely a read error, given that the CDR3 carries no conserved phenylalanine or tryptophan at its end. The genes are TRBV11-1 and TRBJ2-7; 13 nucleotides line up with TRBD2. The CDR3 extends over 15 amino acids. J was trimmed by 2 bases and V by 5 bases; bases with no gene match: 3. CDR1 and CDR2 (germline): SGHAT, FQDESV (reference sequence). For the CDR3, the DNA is TGTGCCAGCAGCCGGACTAGCGGGAGAGCCTACGAGCAGTACTCC. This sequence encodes CASSRTSGRAYEQYS.

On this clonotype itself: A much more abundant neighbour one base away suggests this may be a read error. The CDR3 loop reads CASSGRAWNSSPLHF. CDR3 sequence (DNA): TGTGCCAGCAGCGGCAGGGCGTGGAATAGTTCACCCCTCCACTTT. V gene TRBV9 combines with J gene TRBJ1-6, with a tentative D call TRBD1 (5 bases). With 3 bases removed from V and 9 bases from J, the gap between germline ends came to 16 bases. This CDR3 spans 15 amino acids. CDR1 is SGDLS, CDR2 YYNGEE, per germline.

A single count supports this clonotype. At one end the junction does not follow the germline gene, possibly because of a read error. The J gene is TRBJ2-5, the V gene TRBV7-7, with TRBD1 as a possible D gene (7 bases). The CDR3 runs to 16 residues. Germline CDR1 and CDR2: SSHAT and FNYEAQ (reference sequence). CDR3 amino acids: CASSLTAQGGRETQYF. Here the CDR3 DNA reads TGTGCTAGCAGCTTAACCGCGCAGGGGGGTCGAGAGACCCAGTACTTC.

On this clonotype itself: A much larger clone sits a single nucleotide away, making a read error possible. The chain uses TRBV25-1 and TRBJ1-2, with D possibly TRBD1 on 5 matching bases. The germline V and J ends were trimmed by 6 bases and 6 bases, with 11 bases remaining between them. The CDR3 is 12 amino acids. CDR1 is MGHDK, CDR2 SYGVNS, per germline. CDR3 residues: CASRLGTHGYTF. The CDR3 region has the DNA TGTGCCAGCAGGTTGGGGACGCATGGCTACACCTTC.

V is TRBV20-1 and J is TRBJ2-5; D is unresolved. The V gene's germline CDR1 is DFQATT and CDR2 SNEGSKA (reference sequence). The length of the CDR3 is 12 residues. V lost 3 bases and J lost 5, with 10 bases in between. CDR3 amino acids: CSASRVGETQYF. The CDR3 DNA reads TGCAGTGCTAGTCGGGTAGGGGAGACCCAGTACTTC.

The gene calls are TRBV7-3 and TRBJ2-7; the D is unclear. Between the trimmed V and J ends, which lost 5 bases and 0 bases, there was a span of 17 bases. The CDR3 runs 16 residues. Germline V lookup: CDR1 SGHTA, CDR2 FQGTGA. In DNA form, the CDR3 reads TGTGCCAGCAGCATCCCCGGAACAGAGTTCTCCTACGAGCAGTACTTC. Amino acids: CASSIPGTEFSYEQYF.

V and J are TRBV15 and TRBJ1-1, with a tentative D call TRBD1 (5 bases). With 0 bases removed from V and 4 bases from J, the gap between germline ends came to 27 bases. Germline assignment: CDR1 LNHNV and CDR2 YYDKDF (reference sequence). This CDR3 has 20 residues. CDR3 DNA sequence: TGTGCCACCAGCAGAGATCTCAGTACCGAAGGTGGAGGGGTTAGCACTGAAGCTTTCTTT. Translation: CATSRDLSTEGGGVSTEAFF.

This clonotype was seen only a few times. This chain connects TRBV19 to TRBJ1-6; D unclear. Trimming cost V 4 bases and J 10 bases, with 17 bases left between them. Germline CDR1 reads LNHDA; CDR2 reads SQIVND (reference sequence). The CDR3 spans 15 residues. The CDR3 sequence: CASSTRRRIQSPLHF. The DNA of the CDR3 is TGTGCCAGTAGTACGCGACGGAGGATTCAATCACCCCTCCACTTT. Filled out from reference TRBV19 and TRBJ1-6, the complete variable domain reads DGGITQSPKYLFRKEGQNVTLSCEQNLNHDAMYWYRQDPGQGLRLIYYSQIVNDFQKGDIAEGYSVSREKKESFPLTVTSAQKNPTAFYLCASSTRRRIQSPLHFGNGTRLTVT.